This T cell receptor (beta chain) was sequenced during a study of shared clonotypes between healthy human individuals. Study context: Donor ages ranged 18 to 49 years: two women, three men.

Clones were sequenced by immunoSEQ multiplex PCR, and TCRdb holds only the in-frame ones, with some missing. The sample carries over a million clones, 95% to 97% recorded once. CDR3 length: 13 residues. The V and J ends lost 4 bases and 2 bases respectively, with 9 bases between them. Germline values: CDR1 SGHRS, CDR2 YFSETQ. The V call is TRBV5-1, the J call TRBJ2-5; D is unresolved. This clonotype was sampled from a man in his thirties or forties in good health. Sequenced material: naive CD4+ T cells sorted from blood. Indicated subset: CD45RA+ positively selected. The CDR3 reads CASSAGPQETQYF. DNA for the CDR3: TGCGCCAGCAGCGCCGGACCACAAGAGACCCAGTACTTC. Looking up the rest from reference TRBV5-1 and TRBJ2-5 gives the full variable domain: KAGVTQTPRYLIKTRGQQVTLSCSPISGHRSVSWYQQTPGQGLQFLFEYFSETQRNKGNFPGRFSGRQFSNSRSEMNVSTLELGDSALYLCASSAGPQETQYFGPGTRLLVL.